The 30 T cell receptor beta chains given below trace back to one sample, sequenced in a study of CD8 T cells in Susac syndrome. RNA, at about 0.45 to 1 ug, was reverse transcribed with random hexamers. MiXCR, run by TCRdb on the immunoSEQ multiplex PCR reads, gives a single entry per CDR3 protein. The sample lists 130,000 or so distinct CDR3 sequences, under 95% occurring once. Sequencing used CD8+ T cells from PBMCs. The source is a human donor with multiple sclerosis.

CDR3 loop: CASSLWENTEAFF. The CDR3 region has the DNA TGCGCCAGCAGCTTGTGGGAGAACACTGAAGCTTTCTTT. The chain has TRBV5-1 and TRBJ1-1, with D uncertain. Trimming stripped 1 base from V and 1 base from J, with 5 bases between. CDR1 SGHRS and CDR2 YFSETQ come from the germline V gene. The CDR3 extends over 13 amino acids.

CDR3 sequence reads: CASSRGHTSTDTQYF. In DNA, the CDR3 is TGTGCCAGCAGCCGAGGACATACTAGCACAGATACGCAGTATTTT. The V call is TRBV7-6, the J call TRBJ2-3, with D perhaps matching TRBD1 (5 bases). This CDR3 is 15 amino acids long. In germline, CDR1 is SGHVS, CDR2 FNYEAQ. Trimming took 5 bases from V and 0 from J, leaving 12 bases between them.

CDR3 sequence reads: CASSLVSAAYEQYF. CDR3 DNA: TGTGCCAGCAGCTTGGTTAGCGCAGCCTACGAGCAGTACTTC. The V call is TRBV5-5, the J call TRBJ2-7, with a weak D call TRBD2 (5 bases). The CDR3 is 14 amino acids. Trimming pared 0 bases from V and 2 bases from J, leaving 9 bases between. The germline V gene encodes CDR1 SGHKS and CDR2 YYEKEE (reference sequence).

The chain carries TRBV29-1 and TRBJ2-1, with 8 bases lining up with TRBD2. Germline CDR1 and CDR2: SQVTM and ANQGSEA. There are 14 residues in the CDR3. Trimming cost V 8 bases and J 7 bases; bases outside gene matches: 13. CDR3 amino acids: CSTRGGSSRNEQFF. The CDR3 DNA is TGCAGCACTCGGGGGGGGAGCTCCAGGAATGAGCAGTTCTTC.

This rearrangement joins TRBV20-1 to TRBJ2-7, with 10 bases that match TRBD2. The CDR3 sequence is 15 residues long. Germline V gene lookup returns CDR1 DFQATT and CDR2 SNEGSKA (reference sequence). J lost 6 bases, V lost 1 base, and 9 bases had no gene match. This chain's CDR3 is CSARALAGARVEQYF. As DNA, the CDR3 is TGCAGTGCTAGAGCCCTAGCGGGAGCTCGGGTCGAGCAGTACTTC.

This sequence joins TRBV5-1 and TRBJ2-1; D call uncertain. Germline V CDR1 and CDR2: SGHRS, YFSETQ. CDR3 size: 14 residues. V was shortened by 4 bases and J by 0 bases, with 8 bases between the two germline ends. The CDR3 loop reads CASSVESSYNEQFF. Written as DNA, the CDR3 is TGCGCCAGCAGCGTGGAGAGCTCCTACAATGAGCAGTTCTTC. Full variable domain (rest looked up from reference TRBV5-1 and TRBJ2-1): KAGVTQTPRYLIKTRGQQVTLSCSPISGHRSVSWYQQTPGQGLQFLFEYFSETQRNKGNFPGRFSGRQFSNSRSEMNVSTLELGDSALYLCASSVESSYNEQFFGPGTRLTVL.

The CDR3 reads CASSDRGNSNTEAFF. CDR3 DNA: TGCGCCAGCAGCGACAGGGGGAACTCGAACACTGAAGCTTTCTTT. The J gene is TRBJ1-1, the V gene TRBV5-1; 9 nucleotides agree with TRBD1. This CDR3 is 15 amino acids long. Germline CDR1 is SGHRS and CDR2 is YFSETQ. With 4 bases clipped from V and 1 base from J, the junction kept 5 bases outside the gene matches. Filled out from reference TRBV5-1 and TRBJ1-1, the complete variable domain reads KAGVTQTPRYLIKTRGQQVTLSCSPISGHRSVSWYQQTPGQGLQFLFEYFSETQRNKGNFPGRFSGRQFSNSRSEMNVSTLELGDSALYLCASSDRGNSNTEAFFGQGTRLTVV.

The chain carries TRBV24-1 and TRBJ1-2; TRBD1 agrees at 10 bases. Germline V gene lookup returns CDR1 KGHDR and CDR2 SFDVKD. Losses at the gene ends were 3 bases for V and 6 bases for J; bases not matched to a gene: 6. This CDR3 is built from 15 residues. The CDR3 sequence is CATSDDMDRGNGYTF. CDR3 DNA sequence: TGTGCCACCAGTGATGATATGGACAGGGGGAATGGCTACACCTTC.

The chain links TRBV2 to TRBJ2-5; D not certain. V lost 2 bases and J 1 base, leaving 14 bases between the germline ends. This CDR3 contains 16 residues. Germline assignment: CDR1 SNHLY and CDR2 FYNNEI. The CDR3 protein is CASSEFEGGSQETQYF. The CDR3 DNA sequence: TGTGCCAGCAGTGAATTTGAAGGCGGCAGCCAAGAGACCCAGTACTTC.

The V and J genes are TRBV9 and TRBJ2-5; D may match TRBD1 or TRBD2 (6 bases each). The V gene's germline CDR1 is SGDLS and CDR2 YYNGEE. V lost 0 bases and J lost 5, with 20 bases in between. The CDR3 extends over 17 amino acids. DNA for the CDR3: TGTGCCAGCAGCGTAGAGGGGGGTGCCGAGTATGGGGAGACCCAGTACTTC. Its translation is CASSVEGGAEYGETQYF. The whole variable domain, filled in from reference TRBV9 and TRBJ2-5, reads DSGVTQTPKHLITATGQRVTLRCSPRSGDLSVYWYQQSLDQGLQFLIQYYNGEERAKGNILERFSAQQFPDLHSELNLSSLELGDSALYFCASSVEGGAEYGETQYFGPGTRLLVL.

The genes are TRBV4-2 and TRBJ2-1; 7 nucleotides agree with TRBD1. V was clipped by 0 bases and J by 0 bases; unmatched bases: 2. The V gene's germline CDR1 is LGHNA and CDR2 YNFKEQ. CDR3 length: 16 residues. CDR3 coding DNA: TGTGCCAGCAGCCAAGAGGGGGACAGCTCCTACAATGAGCAGTTCTTC. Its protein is CASSQEGDSSYNEQFF.

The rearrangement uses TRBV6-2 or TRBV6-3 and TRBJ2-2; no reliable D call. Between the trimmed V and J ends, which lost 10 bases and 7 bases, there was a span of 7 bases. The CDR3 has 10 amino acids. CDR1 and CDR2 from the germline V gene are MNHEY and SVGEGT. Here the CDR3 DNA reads TGTGCCACCGGTTACGGGGAGCTGTTTTTT. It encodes CATGYGELFF.

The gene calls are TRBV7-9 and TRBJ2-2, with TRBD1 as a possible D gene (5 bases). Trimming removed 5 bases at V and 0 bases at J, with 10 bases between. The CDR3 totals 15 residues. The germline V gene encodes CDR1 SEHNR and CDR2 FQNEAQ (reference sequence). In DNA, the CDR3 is TGTGCCAGCAGCACCCAGGGATCGAACACCGGGGAGCTGTTTTTT. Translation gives CASSTQGSNTGELFF.

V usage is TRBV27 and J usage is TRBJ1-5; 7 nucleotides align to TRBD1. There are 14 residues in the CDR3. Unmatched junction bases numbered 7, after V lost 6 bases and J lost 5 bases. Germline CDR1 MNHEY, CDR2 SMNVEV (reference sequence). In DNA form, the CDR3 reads TGTGCCAGCAGCCATGGAACAGGGGATCAGCCCCAGCATTTT. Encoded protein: CASSHGTGDQPQHF.

CDR3 sequence reads: CASSSSPGLANEQYF. In DNA, the CDR3 is TGTGCCAGCAGCTCATCCCCGGGACTAGCTAACGAGCAGTACTTC. This chain uses TRBV7-8 with TRBJ2-7; 9 bases fit TRBD2. Germline V gene sequence: CDR1 SGHVS, CDR2 FQNEAQ. The CDR3 consists of 15 residues. Germline trimming cut 4 bases from V and 5 bases from J; bases unmatched to any gene: 9. Full variable domain (missing parts from reference TRBV7-8 and TRBJ2-7): GAGVSQSPRYKVAKRGQDVALRCDPISGHVSLFWYQQALGQGPEFLTYFQNEAQLDKSGLPSDRFFAERPEGSVSTLKIQRTQQEDSAVYLCASSSSPGLANEQYFGPGTRLTVT.

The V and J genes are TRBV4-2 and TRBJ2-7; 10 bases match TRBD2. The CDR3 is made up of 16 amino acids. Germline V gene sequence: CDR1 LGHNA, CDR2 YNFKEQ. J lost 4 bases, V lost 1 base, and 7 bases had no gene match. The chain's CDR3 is CASSQGSSGSGYEQYF. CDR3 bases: TGTGCCAGCAGCCAAGGATCTAGCGGGAGCGGATACGAGCAGTACTTC.

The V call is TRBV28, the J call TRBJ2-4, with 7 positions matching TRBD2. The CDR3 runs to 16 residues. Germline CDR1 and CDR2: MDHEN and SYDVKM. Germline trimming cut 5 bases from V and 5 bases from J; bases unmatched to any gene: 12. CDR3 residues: CASSPLGEGVQNIQYF. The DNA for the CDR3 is TGTGCCAGCAGTCCCTTGGGGGAGGGAGTCCAAAACATTCAGTACTTC.

CDR3 protein: CASSAVRDTEAFF. The CDR3 DNA reads TGTGCCAGCAGTGCCGTACGGGACACTGAAGCTTTCTTT. The gene calls are TRBV27 and TRBJ1-1; D is uncertain. Germline CDR1 and CDR2: MNHEY and SMNVEV (reference sequence). The CDR3 runs 13 residues. Trimming cost V 5 bases and J 3 bases, with 10 bases left between them.

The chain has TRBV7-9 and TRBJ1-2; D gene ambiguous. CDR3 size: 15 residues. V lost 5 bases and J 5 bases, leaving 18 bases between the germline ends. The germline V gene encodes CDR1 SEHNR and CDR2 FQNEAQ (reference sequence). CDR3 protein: CASSPPGNVRYGYTF. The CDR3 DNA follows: TGTGCCAGCAGCCCACCGGGGAATGTGAGGTATGGCTACACCTTC.

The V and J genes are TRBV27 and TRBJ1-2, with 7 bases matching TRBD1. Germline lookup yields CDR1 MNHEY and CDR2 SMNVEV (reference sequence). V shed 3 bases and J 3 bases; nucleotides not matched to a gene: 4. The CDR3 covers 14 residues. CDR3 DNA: TGTGCCAGCAGTTTCCTGGGACAGCACTATGGCTACACCTTC. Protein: CASSFLGQHYGYTF.

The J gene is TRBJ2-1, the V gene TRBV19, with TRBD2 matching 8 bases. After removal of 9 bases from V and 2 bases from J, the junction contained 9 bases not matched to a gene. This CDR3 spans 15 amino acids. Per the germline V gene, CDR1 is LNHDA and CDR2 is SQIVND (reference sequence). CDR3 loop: CASAIAGSAYNEQFF. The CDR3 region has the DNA TGTGCCAGCGCCATAGCGGGATCGGCCTACAATGAGCAGTTCTTC.

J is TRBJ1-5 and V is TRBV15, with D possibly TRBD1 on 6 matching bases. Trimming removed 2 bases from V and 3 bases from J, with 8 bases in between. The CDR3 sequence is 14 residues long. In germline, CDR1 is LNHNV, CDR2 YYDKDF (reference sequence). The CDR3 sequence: CATSRRQDNQPQHF. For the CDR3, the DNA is TGTGCCACCAGCAGACGACAGGACAATCAGCCCCAGCATTTT.

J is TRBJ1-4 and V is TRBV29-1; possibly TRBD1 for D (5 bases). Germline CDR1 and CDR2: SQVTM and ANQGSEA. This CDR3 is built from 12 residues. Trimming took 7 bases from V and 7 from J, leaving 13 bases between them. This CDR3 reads CSGWGVGEKLFF. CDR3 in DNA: TGCAGCGGCTGGGGGGTTGGTGAAAAACTGTTTTTT. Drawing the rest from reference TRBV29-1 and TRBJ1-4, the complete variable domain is SAVISQKPSRDICQRGTSLTIQCQVDSQVTMMFWYRQQPGQSLTLIATANQGSEATYESGFVIDKFPISRPNLTFSTLTVSNMSPEDSSIYLCSGWGVGEKLFFGSGTQLSVL.

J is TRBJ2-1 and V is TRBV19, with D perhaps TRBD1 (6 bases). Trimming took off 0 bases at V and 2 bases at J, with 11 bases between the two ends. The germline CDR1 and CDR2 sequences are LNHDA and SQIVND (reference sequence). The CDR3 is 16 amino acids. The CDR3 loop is CASSIDPGQAYNEQFF. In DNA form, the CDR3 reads TGTGCCAGTAGTATAGATCCGGGACAAGCCTACAATGAGCAGTTCTTC.

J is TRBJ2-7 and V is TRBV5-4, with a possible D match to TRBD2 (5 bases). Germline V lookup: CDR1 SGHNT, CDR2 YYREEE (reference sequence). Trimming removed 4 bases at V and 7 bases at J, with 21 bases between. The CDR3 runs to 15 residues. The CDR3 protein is CASSTEDSTPGEQYF. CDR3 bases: TGTGCCAGCAGCACAGAAGACTCGACCCCGGGAGAGCAGTACTTC.

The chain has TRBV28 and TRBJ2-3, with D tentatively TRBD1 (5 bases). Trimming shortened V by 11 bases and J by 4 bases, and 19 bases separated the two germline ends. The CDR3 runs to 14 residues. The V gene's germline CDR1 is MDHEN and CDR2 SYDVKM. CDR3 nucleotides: TGTGCCGCACAACAGGACATTGGGGCAGATACGCAGTATTTT. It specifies CAAQQDIGADTQYF. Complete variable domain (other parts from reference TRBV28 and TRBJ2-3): DVKVTQSSRYLVKRTGEKVFLECVQDMDHENMFWYRQDPGLGLRLIYFSYDVKMKEKGDIPEGYSVSREKKERFSLILESASTNQTSMYLCAAQQDIGADTQYFGPGTRLTVL.

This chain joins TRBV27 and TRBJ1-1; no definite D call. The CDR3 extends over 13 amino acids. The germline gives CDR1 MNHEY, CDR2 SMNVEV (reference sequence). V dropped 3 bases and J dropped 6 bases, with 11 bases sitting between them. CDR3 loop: CASSFGGPAEAFF. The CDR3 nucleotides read TGTGCCAGCAGTTTTGGAGGACCGGCTGAAGCTTTCTTT.

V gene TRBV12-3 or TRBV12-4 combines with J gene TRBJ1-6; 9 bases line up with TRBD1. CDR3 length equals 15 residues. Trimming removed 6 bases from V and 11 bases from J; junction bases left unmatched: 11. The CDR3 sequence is CASRTGTGSFPPLHF. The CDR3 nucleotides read TGTGCCAGCAGAACCGGGACAGGGTCGTTTCCACCCCTCCACTTT.

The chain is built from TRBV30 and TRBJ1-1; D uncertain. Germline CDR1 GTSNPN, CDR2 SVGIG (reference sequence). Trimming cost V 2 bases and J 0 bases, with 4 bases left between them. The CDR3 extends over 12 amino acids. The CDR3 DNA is TGTGCCTGGAGTCCAATGAACACTGAAGCTTTCTTT. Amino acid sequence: CAWSPMNTEAFF.

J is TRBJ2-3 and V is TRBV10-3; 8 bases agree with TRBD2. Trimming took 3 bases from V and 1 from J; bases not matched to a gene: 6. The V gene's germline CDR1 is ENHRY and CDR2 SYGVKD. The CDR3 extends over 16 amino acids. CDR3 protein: CAISDPGGEGTDTQYF. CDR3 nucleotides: TGTGCCATCAGTGATCCGGGGGGGGAGGGCACAGATACGCAGTATTTT.